Listed below are T cell receptor beta chains from one sample, sequenced in a study of T cell changes during pregnancy in multiple sclerosis. Sequencing was performed with immunoSEQ multiplex PCR; in TCRdb, only in-frame clones are kept and a portion is missing. The repertoire consists of roughly 99,000 clones, with roughly 90% occurring once and the leading ten covering 0.65% to 0.9%. The input for sequencing was peripheral blood, taken in the third trimester of pregnancy. The receptors shown here come from a female donor in good health, enrolled as a control in a pregnancy study. CDR3s include the opening cysteine and the closing phenylalanine or tryptophan. A D gene is named only where the DNA matches it firmly. Size is omitted from some rows. Given values are once, few, many or a class for expanded clones.

j_call	v_call	clone_size	d_call	cdr3_aa	cdr3_nt
TRBJ1-6	TRBV5-8	once	-	CASSLDFGTPSSYNSPLHF	TGTGCCAGCAGCTTGGATTTCGGTACCCCTAGCTCCTATAATTCACCCCTCCACTTT
TRBJ1-4	TRBV5-4	-	-	CASSLRSNEKLFF	TGTGCCAGCAGCCTACGGTCTAATGAAAAACTGTTTTTT
TRBJ1-6	TRBV9	-	-	CASSSRGGSDSPLHF	TGTGCCAGCAGCTCACGAGGAGGGTCTGATTCACCCCTCCACTTT
TRBJ1-1	TRBV19	-	-	CASSITGETNTEAFF	TGTGCCAGTAGTATAACGGGGGAGACGAACACTGAAGCTTTCTTT
TRBJ1-4	TRBV4-2	-	TRBD1	CASSQDQGQGREKLFF	TGTGCCAGCAGCCAAGATCAGGGACAGGGACGTGAAAAACTGTTTTTT
TRBJ2-7	TRBV11-3	-	-	CASSWGAGETYEQYF	TGTGCCAGCAGCTGGGGGGCGGGGGAAACCTACGAGCAGTACTTC
TRBJ1-2	TRBV15	-	-	CATSRASGPYGYTF	TGTGCCACCAGCAGAGCGTCAGGCCCCTATGGCTACACCTTC
TRBJ1-2	TRBV6-5	-	TRBD1	CASSAQGAFGYTF	TGTGCCAGCAGTGCACAGGGGGCGTTCGGCTACACCTTC
TRBJ2-1	TRBV7-2	-	-	CASSFLQGTQFF	TGTGCCAGCAGCTTTCTACAGGGTACGCAGTTCTTC
TRBJ1-2	TRBV6-4	-	-	CASSPFGAAAGEHNYGYTF	TGTGCCAGCAGCCCCTTCGGTGCGGCGGCGGGCGAGCACAACTATGGCTACACCTTC
TRBJ2-5	TRBV5-1	-	TRBD1	CASSWGQPRETQYF	TGCGCCAGCAGCTGGGGACAGCCGAGAGAGACCCAGTACTTC
TRBJ1-2	TRBV6-5	-	TRBD1	CASSYTGVGYTF	TGTGCCAGCAGCTATACAGGGGTTGGCTACACCTTC
TRBJ1-2	TRBV5-1	-	TRBD1	CASRRTGDGYGYTF	TGCGCCAGCAGACGGACAGGGGACGGCTATGGCTACACCTTC
TRBJ2-2	TRBV10-3	-	TRBD1	CAITRGSNTGELFF	TGTGCCATCACCAGGGGGTCGAACACCGGGGAGCTGTTTTTT
TRBJ2-5	TRBV14	-	TRBD1	CASSQDLGYRDRETQYF	TGTGCCAGCAGCCAAGATCTAGGTTACAGGGACAGAGAGACCCAGTACTTC
TRBJ2-2	TRBV4-2	-	TRBD2	CASSQDTLAGNTGELFF	TGTGCCAGCAGCCAAGATACCCTAGCGGGGAACACCGGGGAGCTGTTTTTT
TRBJ1-1	TRBV19	-	-	CASVTGNTEAFF	TGTGCCAGCGTGACAGGGAACACTGAAGCTTTCTTT